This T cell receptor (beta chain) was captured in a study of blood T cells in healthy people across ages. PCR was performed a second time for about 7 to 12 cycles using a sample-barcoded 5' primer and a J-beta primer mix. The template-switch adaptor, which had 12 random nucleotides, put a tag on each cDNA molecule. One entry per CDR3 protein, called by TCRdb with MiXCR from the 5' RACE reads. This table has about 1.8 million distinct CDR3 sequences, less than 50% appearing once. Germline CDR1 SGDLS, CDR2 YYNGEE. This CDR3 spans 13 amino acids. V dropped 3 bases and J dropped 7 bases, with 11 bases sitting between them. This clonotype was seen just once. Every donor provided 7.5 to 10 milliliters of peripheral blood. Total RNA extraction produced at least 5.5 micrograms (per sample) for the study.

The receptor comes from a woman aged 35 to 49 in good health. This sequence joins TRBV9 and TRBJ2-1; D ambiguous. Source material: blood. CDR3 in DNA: TGTGCCAGCAGCGCCTCAGATGGAAATGAGCAGTTCTTC. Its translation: CASSASDGNEQFF.